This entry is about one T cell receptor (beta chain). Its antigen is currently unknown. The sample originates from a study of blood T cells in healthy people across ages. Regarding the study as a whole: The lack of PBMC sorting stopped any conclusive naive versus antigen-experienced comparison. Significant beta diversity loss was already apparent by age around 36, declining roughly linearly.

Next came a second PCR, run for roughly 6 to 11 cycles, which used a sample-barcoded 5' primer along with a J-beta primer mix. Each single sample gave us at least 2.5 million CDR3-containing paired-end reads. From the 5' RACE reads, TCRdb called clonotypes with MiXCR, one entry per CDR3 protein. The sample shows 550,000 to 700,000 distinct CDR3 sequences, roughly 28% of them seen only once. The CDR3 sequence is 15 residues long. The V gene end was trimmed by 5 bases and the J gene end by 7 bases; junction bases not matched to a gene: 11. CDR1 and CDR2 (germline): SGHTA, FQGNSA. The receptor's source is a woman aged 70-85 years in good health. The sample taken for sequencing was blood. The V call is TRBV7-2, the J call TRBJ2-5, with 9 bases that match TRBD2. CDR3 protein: CASSQRTSAGGTQYF. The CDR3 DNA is TGTGCCAGCAGCCAAAGGACTAGCGCTGGCGGGACCCAGTACTTC.